These 14 T cell receptor beta chains were sequenced from one sample in a study of blood T cell repertoires in COVID-19. Generated by immunoSEQ multiplex PCR, the TCRdb table keeps only in-frame clones and is missing some. The sample holds about 190,000 clones; around 85% are singletons and the top ten take roughly 3.2%. Sequencing was carried out using PBMCs or T cells enriched from blood (not recorded which). Receptor source: a woman in her twenties or thirties who had recovered from COVID-19.

The chain carries TRBV9 and TRBJ1-1; D remains ambiguous. Trimming removed 5 bases from V and 3 bases from J, with 14 bases in between. Germline loops: CDR1 SGDLS, CDR2 YYNGEE. The CDR3 is made up of 14 amino acids. CDR3 DNA sequence: TGTGCCAGCAGAGGACGGGGTCCGGACACTGAAGCTTTCTTT. This sequence encodes CASRGRGPDTEAFF.

The rearrangement joins TRBV11-2 to TRBJ1-4, with a tentative D call TRBD1 (5 bases). The CDR3 length is 15 residues. From germline, CDR1 is SGHAT and CDR2 FQNNGV. V was pared by 4 bases and J by 0 bases, with 9 bases between. CDR3 DNA: TGTGCCAGCAGCTCTATAGGGGCAACTAATGAAAAACTGTTTTTT. Protein sequence: CASSSIGATNEKLFF.

The gene calls are TRBV2 and TRBJ1-1, with a tentative D call TRBD1 (5 bases). CDR3 length: 13 residues. Germline V gene data show CDR1 as SNHLY and CDR2 as FYNNEI. The V end was cut by 1 base, the J end by 5 bases, with 8 bases between. CDR3 loop: CASSEGGRTEAFF. The CDR3 nucleotides read TGTGCCAGCAGTGAAGGGGGCAGGACTGAAGCTTTCTTT.

This chain's CDR3 is CASSLLGSWNQPQHF. In nucleotides, the CDR3 is TGTGCCAGCAGTTTATTGGGGAGTTGGAATCAGCCCCAGCATTTT. The rearrangement links TRBV28 to TRBJ1-5; no reliable D call. The germline V gene has CDR1 MDHEN and CDR2 SYDVKM. The CDR3 consists of 15 residues. V lost 1 base to trimming and J lost 4 bases, with 11 bases between them.

The V call is TRBV5-1, the J call TRBJ1-2; 7 nucleotides agree with TRBD1. The J segment lost 4 bases and the V segment lost 4 bases, leaving 4 bases of the junction unmatched. Germline lookup yields CDR1 SGHRS and CDR2 YFSETQ. CDR3 size: 13 residues. The CDR3 region has the DNA TGCGCCAGCAGCCCGGGACAGACCTATGGCTACACCTTC. Residues: CASSPGQTYGYTF.

The rearrangement uses TRBV30 and TRBJ2-7; D perhaps matches TRBD2 (7 bases). Per the germline V gene, CDR1 is GTSNPN and CDR2 is SVGIG (reference sequence). Between the trimmed V and J ends, which lost 2 bases and 5 bases, there was a span of 25 bases. The CDR3 has 17 residues. This CDR3 reads CAWSRLGGTIGGDEQYF. CDR3 nucleotides: TGTGCCTGGAGTCGCCTGGGGGGGACTATAGGGGGTGACGAGCAGTACTTC.

The V and J genes are TRBV7-2 and TRBJ2-2; possibly TRBD2 for D (6 bases). The germline V gene encodes CDR1 SGHTA and CDR2 FQGNSA. This CDR3 contains 15 residues. Trimming pared 5 bases from V and 5 bases from J, leaving 15 bases between. The CDR3 region has the DNA TGTGCCAGCAGCGAGAGAAGGGAGGTGACCGGGGAGCTGTTTTTT. Translation: CASSERREVTGELFF.

The J gene is TRBJ2-5, the V gene TRBV19, with D perhaps matching TRBD2 (5 bases). This CDR3 has 14 residues. The V end was cut by 6 bases, the J end by 1 base, with 12 bases between. CDR1 LNHDA and CDR2 SQIVND come from the germline V gene (reference sequence). Here the CDR3 reads CASSLPGVQETQYF. The DNA for the CDR3 is TGTGCCAGTAGCCTGCCCGGGGTCCAAGAGACCCAGTACTTC.

The V and J genes are TRBV5-6 and TRBJ1-1; 10 nucleotides match TRBD1. The CDR3 has 18 amino acids. Unmatched junction bases numbered 13, after V lost 0 bases and J lost 5 bases. Germline CDR1 and CDR2: SGHDT and YYEEEE. The CDR3 DNA is TGTGCCAGCAGCTTGGCCCCGACAGGGGGCCTCTCGAGTACTGAAGCTTTCTTT. It codes for CASSLAPTGGLSSTEAFF.

The chain links TRBV28 to TRBJ1-2; no definite D call. The CDR3 is 15 amino acids. V lost 4 bases to trimming and J lost 3 bases, with 15 bases between them. Germline V gene data show CDR1 as MDHEN and CDR2 as SYDVKM. The CDR3 sequence is CASSYPAAAYYGYTF. CDR3 DNA: TGTGCCAGCAGTTACCCGGCCGCGGCCTACTATGGCTACACCTTC.

The CDR3 DNA follows: TGTGCCAGCAAGGGGACACCCTACGAGCAGTACGTC. Encoded protein: CASKGTPYEQYV. This rearrangement joins TRBV6-5 to TRBJ2-7; possibly TRBD1 for D (6 bases). The germline V and J ends were trimmed by 7 bases and 2 bases, with 9 bases remaining between them. This CDR3 has 12 residues. Germline CDR1 reads MNHEY; CDR2 reads SVGAGI.

J is TRBJ2-5 and V is TRBV7-3; TRBD2 agrees at 8 bases. The V gene end was trimmed by 2 bases and the J gene end by 5 bases; junction bases not matched to a gene: 7. This CDR3 is 15 amino acids long. Germline CDR1 is SGHTA and CDR2 is FQGTGA. The CDR3 DNA reads as TGTGCCAGCAGCTTATTAGCGGGGTTGCTCGAGACCCAGTACTTC. Encoded protein: CASSLLAGLLETQYF.

Details on this clone: Other DNA sequences of this sample code for an identical CDR3. As DNA, the CDR3 is TGCGCCAGCAGCTTGGGGCAGGGTAATGAAAAACTGTTTTTT. This gives the protein CASSLGQGNEKLFF. The gene calls are TRBV5-1 and TRBJ1-4, with D tentatively TRBD1 (5 bases). Per germline, CDR1 SGHRS and CDR2 YFSETQ. The V and J ends lost 0 bases and 4 bases respectively, with 7 bases between them. This CDR3 contains 14 residues.

The chain uses TRBV7-8 and TRBJ2-3; 7 bases map to TRBD2. With V trimmed by 1 base and J by 6 bases, 4 bases remained unmatched. Germline V gene data show CDR1 as SGHVS and CDR2 as FQNEAQ. This CDR3 is built from 14 residues. The DNA of the CDR3 is TGTGCCAGCAGCTTAGGGGGGGGGTTGGATACGCAGTATTTT. Protein sequence: CASSLGGGLDTQYF.